The 26 T cell receptor beta chains in this list originate from one sample, sequenced in a study of cytomegalovirus exposure and HLA in healthy donors. Primers included in the PCR were 60 Vbeta and 13 Jbeta primers. Assay used: immunoSEQ multiplex PCR; TCRdb lists only in-frame clones, some missing. Among about 50,000 clones listed, roughly 85% were seen once. The sample consisted of PBMCs. These receptor sequences come from a man aged 25 to 45 in good health and CMV-seronegative.

This sequence joins TRBV5-1 and TRBJ2-1, with D tentatively TRBD2 (7 bases). Germline CDR1 is SGHRS and CDR2 is YFSETQ. The CDR3 extends over 16 amino acids. V was cut by 4 bases and J by 1 base, with 15 bases left in between. CDR3 sequence reads: CASSPTSGTSYNEQFF. The CDR3 bases are TGCGCCAGCAGCCCCACCAGCGGGACATCCTACAATGAGCAGTTCTTC.

This chain joins TRBV10-3 and TRBJ1-1; 7 positions agree with TRBD1. Losses at the gene ends were 4 bases for V and 1 base for J; bases not matched to a gene: 9. The CDR3 is made up of 16 amino acids. CDR1 is ENHRY, CDR2 SYGVKD, per germline. CDR3 region: CAISGNWGTANTEAFF. The CDR3 coding sequence is TGTGCCATCAGTGGCAACTGGGGGACAGCGAACACTGAAGCTTTCTTT.

This clone is a singleton in its sample. The genes are TRBV15 and TRBJ2-5; 7 bases align to TRBD1. The germline V gene has CDR1 LNHNV and CDR2 YYDKDF (reference sequence). With V trimmed by 3 bases and J by 2 bases, 9 bases remained unmatched. This CDR3 has 16 residues. Here the CDR3 DNA reads TGTGCCACCAGCAGGATTCAGGGGGTCTTACAAGAGACCCAGTACTTC. Encoded protein: CATSRIQGVLQETQYF.

This chain connects TRBV4-3 to TRBJ1-4, with 8 positions matching TRBD1. V dropped 1 base and J dropped 8; count of bases not matched to a gene: 3. The V gene's germline CDR1 is LGHNA and CDR2 YSLEER. The CDR3 covers 14 residues. CDR3 nucleotides: TGCGCCAGCAGCCAAGGACAGGGGAGGGAAAAACTGTTTTTT. It encodes CASSQGQGREKLFF.

This clone was counted a few times. V gene TRBV19 combines with J gene TRBJ1-1, with D maybe TRBD1 (5 bases). The germline V gene encodes CDR1 LNHDA and CDR2 SQIVND (reference sequence). The germline V and J ends were trimmed by 6 bases and 0 bases, with 8 bases remaining between them. The CDR3 is 13 residues long. Here the CDR3 reads CASRTVLNTEAFF. CDR3 nucleotides: TGTGCCAGTAGGACAGTGTTGAACACTGAAGCTTTCTTT.

V gene TRBV7-6 combines with J gene TRBJ2-7; D possibly corresponds to TRBD2 (5 bases). Germline values: CDR1 SGHVS, CDR2 FNYEAQ. The CDR3 sequence is 13 residues long. Trimming pared 5 bases from V and 3 bases from J, leaving 11 bases between. CDR3 DNA: TGTGCCAGCAGCCCTACGGGGAGCTACGAGCAGTACTTC. This encodes CASSPTGSYEQYF.

This clone was observed a single time. The chain carries TRBV10-2 and TRBJ1-1; 7 nucleotides line up with TRBD1. Germline lookup yields CDR1 WSHSY and CDR2 SAAADI. The ends lost 10 bases at V and 7 bases at J; junction bases unmatched: 9. The CDR3 length is 12 residues. This CDR3 is CATTGDNIEAFF. DNA for the CDR3: TGCGCCACCACAGGGGACAATATTGAAGCTTTCTTT.

This chain links TRBV14 with TRBJ2-5, with D perhaps matching TRBD1 (5 bases). V was cut by 4 bases and J by 5 bases, with 17 bases left in between. This CDR3 comprises 15 residues. Germline assignment: CDR1 SGHDN and CDR2 FVKESK. The CDR3, as DNA: TGTGCCAGCAGCCGGAGACAGCTAGGGCGCGAGACCCAGTACTTC. Translated, it gives CASSRRQLGRETQYF.

The chain uses TRBV5-4 and TRBJ2-5; weak D call: TRBD2 (6 bases). Between the trimmed V and J ends, which lost 2 bases and 1 base, there was a span of 15 bases. The CDR3 covers 16 residues. Germline V gives CDR1 SGHNT, CDR2 YYREEE (reference sequence). CDR3 in DNA: TGTGCCAGCAGCTTATGGCGGGGCGGACTCCAAGAGACCCAGTACTTC. Amino acid sequence: CASSLWRGGLQETQYF.

The V gene is TRBV6-5, the J gene TRBJ2-5; 8 bases line up with TRBD1. CDR3 size: 14 residues. CDR1 MNHEY and CDR2 SVGAGI come from the germline V gene. Trimming at V came to 6 bases and at J to 2 bases, leaving 5 bases not matched to a gene. The CDR3 is CASRPGTGQETQYF. Here the CDR3 DNA reads TGTGCCAGCAGGCCCGGGACAGGACAAGAGACCCAGTACTTC.

The chain has TRBV5-1 and TRBJ2-2; weak D call: TRBD2 (5 bases). Germline CDR1 is SGHRS and CDR2 is YFSETQ. Trimming shortened V by 5 bases and J by 0 bases, and 14 bases separated the two germline ends. The CDR3 contains 16 residues. The CDR3 protein is CASSKDFSSNTGELFF. CDR3 sequence (DNA): TGCGCCAGCAGTAAGGACTTCTCGTCGAACACCGGGGAGCTGTTTTTT.

Comments on this clone: Its ends do not fully match the called genes, so a read error is possible. Different DNA sequences within this sample yield the same CDR3. The V and J genes are TRBV7-2 and TRBJ1-6; 7 bases agree with TRBD1. The CDR3 spans 15 residues. CDR1 and CDR2 (germline): SGHTA, FQGNSA. The CDR3 bases are TGTGCCAGCCGCCAGGGGGGCTCCTATAATTCCCCCCTCCACTTT. This codes for CASRQGGSYNSPLHF.

This rearrangement joins TRBV29-1 to TRBJ1-1; no clear D. Looked up from germline, CDR1 is SQVTM and CDR2 is ANQGSEA. The CDR3 contains 13 residues. Trimming removed 4 bases from V and 1 base from J, with 10 bases in between. The CDR3 protein is CSVADGKNTEAFF. CDR3 bases: TGCAGCGTTGCGGACGGGAAGAACACTGAAGCTTTCTTT. The variable domain in full, completed from reference TRBV29-1 and TRBJ1-1, reads SAVISQKPSRDICQRGTSLTIQCQVDSQVTMMFWYRQQPGQSLTLIATANQGSEATYESGFVIDKFPISRPNLTFSTLTVSNMSPEDSSIYLCSVADGKNTEAFFGQGTRLTVV.

The chain links TRBV7-2 to TRBJ2-1; D remains ambiguous. From germline, CDR1 is SGHTA and CDR2 FQGNSA. This CDR3 spans 15 amino acids. V lost 2 bases and J 4 bases, leaving 12 bases between the germline ends. In DNA form, the CDR3 reads TGTGCCAGCAGCTTAATCCCCCAGAATTACAATGAGCAGTTCTTC. Amino acids: CASSLIPQNYNEQFF.

This chain uses TRBV7-2 with TRBJ2-7; tentative D call: TRBD1 (5 bases). Trimming left V 5 bases short and J 3 bases short, with 17 bases between. This CDR3 spans 15 amino acids. CDR1 and CDR2 (germline): SGHTA, FQGNSA. This CDR3 reads CASSHWEDRHYEQYF. The CDR3 DNA reads as TGTGCCAGCAGCCACTGGGAAGACAGACACTACGAGCAGTACTTC.

This clone was detected a few times. The chain joins TRBV28 to TRBJ1-2; D perhaps matches TRBD1 (5 bases). The CDR3 is 14 residues long. From germline, CDR1 is MDHEN and CDR2 SYDVKM. Trimming shortened V by 8 bases and J by 4 bases, and 17 bases separated the two germline ends. CDR3 DNA: TGTGCCAGCGGGCTACCGACAGTACTCTATGGCTACACCTTC. Translation: CASGLPTVLYGYTF.

This chain connects TRBV7-8 to TRBJ2-5; weak D call: TRBD1 (6 bases). Trimming shortened V by 5 bases and J by 1 base, and 11 bases separated the two germline ends. The CDR3 consists of 14 residues. The V gene's germline CDR1 is SGHVS and CDR2 FQNEAQ. The CDR3 nucleotides are TGTGCCAGCAGCCCCCTCAGGGGCCAAGAGACCCAGTACTTC. The encoded protein is CASSPLRGQETQYF.

The chain recombines TRBV11-3 with TRBJ2-1; perhaps TRBD2 as D (6 bases). The V and J ends lost 5 bases and 5 bases respectively, with 22 bases between them. The germline V gene has CDR1 SGHNT and CDR2 YENEEA. This CDR3 has 17 amino acids. Here the CDR3 reads CASSTQSFFGSNNEQFF. The CDR3 bases are TGTGCCAGCAGCACCCAGTCCTTCTTCGGGAGTAACAATGAGCAGTTCTTC.

The gene calls are TRBV7-3 and TRBJ2-5, with D perhaps TRBD1 (6 bases). V lost 1 base and J lost 2, with 8 bases in between. From germline, CDR1 is SGHTA and CDR2 FQGTGA. The CDR3 covers 14 residues. CDR3 loop: CASSLRGQQETQYF. Here the CDR3 DNA reads TGTGCCAGCAGCTTAAGGGGGCAGCAAGAGACCCAGTACTTC.

This rearrangement joins TRBV27 to TRBJ1-5; 8 bases match TRBD1. The ends lost 6 bases at V and 2 bases at J; junction bases unmatched: 9. The CDR3 is 16 amino acids. Germline lookup yields CDR1 MNHEY and CDR2 SMNVEV (reference sequence). CDR3 residues: CASSLQGDIGNQPQHF. The CDR3 nucleotides read TGTGCCAGCAGCTTACAGGGGGATATTGGCAATCAGCCCCAGCATTTT.

This clone was counted a single time. The CDR3 region is CASSQDGGGGTEAFF. The CDR3 DNA reads TGCGCCAGCAGTCAAGATGGTGGTGGCGGCACTGAAGCTTTCTTT. V and J are TRBV23-1 and TRBJ1-1; no reliable D call. TRBV23-1 is an ORF for which the function is uncertain. Deletions cut 2 bases from V and 4 bases from J, with 14 bases between. This CDR3 comprises 15 residues.

This clone was detected only a few times. The chain is built from TRBV10-2 and TRBJ2-1; D is possibly TRBD2 (6 bases). Trimming removed 6 bases at V and 1 base at J, with 19 bases between. Germline V gives CDR1 WSHSY, CDR2 SAAADI. CDR3 length: 17 residues. CDR3 residues: CASSGRRGGTSYNEQFF. In DNA, the CDR3 is TGCGCCAGCAGCGGTCGTAGAGGCGGGACGTCCTACAATGAGCAGTTCTTC.

This clone was seen just once. The chain couples TRBV19 to TRBJ2-7; perhaps TRBD1 as D (5 bases). In germline, CDR1 is LNHDA, CDR2 SQIVND (reference sequence). The V gene lost 6 bases and the J gene lost 3 bases, with 24 bases spanning the gap. This CDR3 contains 17 residues. The CDR3 loop reads CASSPRGSLQLNYEQYF. The CDR3, as DNA: TGTGCCAGTAGCCCTAGGGGCAGCCTCCAATTAAACTACGAGCAGTACTTC.

The genes are TRBV13 and TRBJ1-3; 7 bases align to TRBD1. The CDR3 runs to 15 residues. V gave up 5 bases and J gave up 1 base; unmatched junction bases: 5. CDR1 PRHDT and CDR2 FYEKMQ come from the germline V gene (reference sequence). DNA of the CDR3: TGTGCCAGCAGCCGCCAACAGGGGTCTGGAAACACCATATATTTT. Encoded protein: CASSRQQGSGNTIYF.

This clone was picked up a small number of times. V is TRBV7-2 and J is TRBJ2-1; weak D call: TRBD2 (6 bases). The V gene lost 3 bases and the J gene lost 8 bases, with 20 bases spanning the gap. The CDR3 consists of 16 residues. The germline V gene has CDR1 SGHTA and CDR2 FQGNSA. Here the CDR3 DNA reads TGTGCCAGCAGCTTGGGTACTAGCCGCCCCTGGGATGAGCAGTTCTTC. It is translated as CASSLGTSRPWDEQFF.

The chain joins TRBV10-1 to TRBJ2-7; TRBD1 matches 10 bases. J gave up 3 bases and V 5 bases, and 7 bases lay outside the gene matches. The germline V gene has CDR1 WNHNN and CDR2 SYGVQD (reference sequence). The CDR3 loop spans 15 amino acids. The CDR3 loop is CASSSSGTGVYEQYF. CDR3 in DNA: TGCGCCAGCAGTTCTTCCGGGACAGGGGTCTACGAGCAGTACTTC.